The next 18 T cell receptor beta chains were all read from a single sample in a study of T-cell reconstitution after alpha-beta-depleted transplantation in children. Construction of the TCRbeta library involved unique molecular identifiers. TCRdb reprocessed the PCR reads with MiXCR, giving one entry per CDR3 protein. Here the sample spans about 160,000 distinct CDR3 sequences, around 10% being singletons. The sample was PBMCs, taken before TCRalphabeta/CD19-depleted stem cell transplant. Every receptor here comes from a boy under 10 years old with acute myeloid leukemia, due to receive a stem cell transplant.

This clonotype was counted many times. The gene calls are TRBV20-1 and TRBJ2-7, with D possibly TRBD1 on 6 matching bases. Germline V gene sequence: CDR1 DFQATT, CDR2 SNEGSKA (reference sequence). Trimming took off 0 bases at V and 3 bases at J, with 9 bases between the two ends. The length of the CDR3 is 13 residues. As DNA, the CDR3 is TGCAGTGCTAGAGATCACAGGGACTACGAGCAGTACTTC. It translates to CSARDHRDYEQYF.

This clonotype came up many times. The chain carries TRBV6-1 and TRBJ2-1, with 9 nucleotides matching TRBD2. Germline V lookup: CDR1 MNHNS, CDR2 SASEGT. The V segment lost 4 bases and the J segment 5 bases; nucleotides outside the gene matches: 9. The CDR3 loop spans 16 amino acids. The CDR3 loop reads CASSGLAGRTNNEQFF. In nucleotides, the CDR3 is TGTGCCAGCAGTGGTCTAGCGGGGAGAACAAACAATGAGCAGTTCTTC.

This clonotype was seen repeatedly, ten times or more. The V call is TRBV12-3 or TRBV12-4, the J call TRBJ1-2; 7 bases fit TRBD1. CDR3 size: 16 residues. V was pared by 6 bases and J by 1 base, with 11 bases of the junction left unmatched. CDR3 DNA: TGTGCCAGCAGCTCACCGTGGGACAGCCTTAACTATGGCTACACCTTC. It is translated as CASSSPWDSLNYGYTF.

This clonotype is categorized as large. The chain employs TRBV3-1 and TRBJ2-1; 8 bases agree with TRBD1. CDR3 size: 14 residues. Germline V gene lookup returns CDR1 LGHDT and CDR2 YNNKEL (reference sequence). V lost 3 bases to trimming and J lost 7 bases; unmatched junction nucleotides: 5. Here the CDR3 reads CASSHPGQDNEQFF. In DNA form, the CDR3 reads TGTGCCAGCAGCCATCCGGGACAGGATAATGAGCAGTTCTTC.

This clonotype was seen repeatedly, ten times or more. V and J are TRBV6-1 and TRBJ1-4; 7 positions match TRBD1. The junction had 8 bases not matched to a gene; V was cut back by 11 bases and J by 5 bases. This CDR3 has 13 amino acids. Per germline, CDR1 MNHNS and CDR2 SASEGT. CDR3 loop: CASFGTENEKLFF. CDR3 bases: TGTGCCTCCTTCGGGACAGAGAATGAAAAACTGTTTTTT.

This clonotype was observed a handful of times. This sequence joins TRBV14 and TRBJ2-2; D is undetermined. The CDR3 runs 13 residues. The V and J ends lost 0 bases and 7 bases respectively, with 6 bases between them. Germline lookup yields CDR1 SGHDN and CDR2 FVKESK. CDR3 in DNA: TGTGCCAGCAGCCAAGATTTTGGCGGGGAGCTGTTTTTT. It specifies CASSQDFGGELFF.

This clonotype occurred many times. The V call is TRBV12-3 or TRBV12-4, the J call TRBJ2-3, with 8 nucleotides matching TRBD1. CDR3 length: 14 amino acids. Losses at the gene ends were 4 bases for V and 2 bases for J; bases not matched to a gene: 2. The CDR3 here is CASSSDRATDTQYF. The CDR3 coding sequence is TGTGCCAGCAGTTCGGACAGGGCCACAGATACGCAGTATTTT.

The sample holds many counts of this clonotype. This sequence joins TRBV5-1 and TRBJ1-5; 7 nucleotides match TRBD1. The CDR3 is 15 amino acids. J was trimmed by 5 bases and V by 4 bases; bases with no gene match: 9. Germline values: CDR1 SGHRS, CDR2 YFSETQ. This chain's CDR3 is CASSPTGTAYQPQHF. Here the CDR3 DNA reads TGCGCCAGCAGCCCAACCGGGACAGCTTATCAGCCCCAGCATTTT.

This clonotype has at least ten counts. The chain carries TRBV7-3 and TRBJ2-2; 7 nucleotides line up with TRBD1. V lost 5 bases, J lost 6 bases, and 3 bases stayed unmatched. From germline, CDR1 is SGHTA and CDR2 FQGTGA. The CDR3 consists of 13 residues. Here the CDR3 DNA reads TGTGCCAGCAGCCGACAGGGCTCCGGGGAGCTGTTTTTT. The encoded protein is CASSRQGSGELFF.

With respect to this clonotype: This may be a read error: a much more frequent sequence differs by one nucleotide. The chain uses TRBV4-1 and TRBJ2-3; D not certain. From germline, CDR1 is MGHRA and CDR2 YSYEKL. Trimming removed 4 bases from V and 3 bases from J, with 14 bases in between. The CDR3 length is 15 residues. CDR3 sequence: CASSRLGMRTDTQYF. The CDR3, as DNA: TGCGCCAGCAGCCGACTGGGCATGAGGACAGATACGCAGTATTTT.

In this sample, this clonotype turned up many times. As DNA, the CDR3 is TGTGCCAGCAGCCCAGAGCAACTCTCAGGCCATGGCTACACCTTC. Protein product: CASSPEQLSGHGYTF. The gene calls are TRBV7-6 and TRBJ1-2; D ambiguous. Per the germline V gene, CDR1 is SGHVS and CDR2 is FNYEAQ. V lost 5 bases and J 6 bases, leaving 19 bases between the germline ends. The CDR3 loop spans 15 amino acids.

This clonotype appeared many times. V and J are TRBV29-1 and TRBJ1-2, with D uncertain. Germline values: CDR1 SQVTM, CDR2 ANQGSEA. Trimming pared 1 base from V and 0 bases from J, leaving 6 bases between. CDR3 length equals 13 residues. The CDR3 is CSVEGGPNYGYTF. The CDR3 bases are TGCAGCGTTGAAGGAGGACCTAACTATGGCTACACCTTC. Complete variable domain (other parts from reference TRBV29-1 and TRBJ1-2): SAVISQKPSRDICQRGTSLTIQCQVDSQVTMMFWYRQQPGQSLTLIATANQGSEATYESGFVIDKFPISRPNLTFSTLTVSNMSPEDSSIYLCSVEGGPNYGYTFGSGTRLTVV.

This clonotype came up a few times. The CDR3 region is CASSRSGGGPHEQFF. CDR3 coding DNA: TGTGCCAGCAGCAGAAGCGGGGGGGGGCCCCATGAGCAGTTCTTC. V usage is TRBV9 and J usage is TRBJ2-1; TRBD2 matches at 10 bases. Germline trimming cut 4 bases from V and 8 bases from J; bases unmatched to any gene: 9. Germline V lookup: CDR1 SGDLS, CDR2 YYNGEE. This CDR3 is built from 15 residues.

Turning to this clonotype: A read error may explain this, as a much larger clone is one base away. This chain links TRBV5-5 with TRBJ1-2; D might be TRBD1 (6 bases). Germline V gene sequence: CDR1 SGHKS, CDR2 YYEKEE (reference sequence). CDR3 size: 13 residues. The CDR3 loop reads CASRRQANYGDTF. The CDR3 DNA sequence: TGTGCCAGCAGAAGACAGGCTAACTATGGCGACACCTTC. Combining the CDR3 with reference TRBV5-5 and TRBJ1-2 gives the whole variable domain DAGVTQSPTHLIKTRGQQVTLRCSPISGHKSVSWYQQVLGQGPQFIFQYYEKEERGRGNFPDRFSARQFPNYSSELNVNALLLGDSALYLCASRRQANYGDTFGSGTRLTVV.

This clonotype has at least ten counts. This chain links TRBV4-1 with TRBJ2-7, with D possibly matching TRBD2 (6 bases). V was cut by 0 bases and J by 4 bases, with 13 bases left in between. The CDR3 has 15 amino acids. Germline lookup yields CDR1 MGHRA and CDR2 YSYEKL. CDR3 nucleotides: TGCGCCAGCAGCCAAGAGGTTGGGGGGAGGTACGAGCAGTACTTC. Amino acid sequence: CASSQEVGGRYEQYF.

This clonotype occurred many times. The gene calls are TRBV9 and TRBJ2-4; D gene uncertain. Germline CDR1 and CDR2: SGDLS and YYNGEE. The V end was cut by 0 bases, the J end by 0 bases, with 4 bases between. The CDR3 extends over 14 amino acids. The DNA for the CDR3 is TGTGCCAGCAGCGTAGGGACAGCCAAAAACATTCAGTACTTC. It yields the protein CASSVGTAKNIQYF.

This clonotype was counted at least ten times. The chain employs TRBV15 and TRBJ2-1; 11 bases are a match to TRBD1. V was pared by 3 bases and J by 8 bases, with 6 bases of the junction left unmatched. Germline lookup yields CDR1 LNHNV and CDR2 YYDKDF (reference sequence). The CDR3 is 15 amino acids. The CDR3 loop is CATSRDRGLEDEQFF. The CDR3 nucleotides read TGTGCCACCAGCAGGGACAGGGGGCTGGAGGATGAGCAGTTCTTC. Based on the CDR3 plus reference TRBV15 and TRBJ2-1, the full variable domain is DAMVIQNPRYQVTQFGKPVTLSCSQTLNHNVMYWYQQKSSQAPKLLFHYYDKDFNNEADTPDNFQSRRPNTSFCFLDIRSPGLGDTAMYLCATSRDRGLEDEQFFGPGTRLTVL.

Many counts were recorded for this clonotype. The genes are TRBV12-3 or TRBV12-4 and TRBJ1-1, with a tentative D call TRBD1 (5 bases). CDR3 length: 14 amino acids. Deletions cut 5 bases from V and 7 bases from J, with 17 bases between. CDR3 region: CASSNRGWSNEAFF. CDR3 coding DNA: TGTGCCAGCAGTAACCGGGGGTGGAGTAATGAAGCTTTCTTT.